This TCR beta chain emerged from a study of regulatory T cells in long-lasting Graves disease. Overall study results and limits: Between persistent patients, more than 2,500 public clonotypes were shared, exceeding the 966 shared between new patients. Exclusively peripheral blood, rather than thyroid tissue, was studied. The study found lower TCR diversity in persistent Graves' patients than in newly diagnosed ones.

The CDR3 runs 13 residues. Trimming shortened V by 2 bases and J by 7 bases, and 11 bases separated the two germline ends. The V gene's germline CDR1 is MNHEY and CDR2 SVGAGI. Through Arm-PCR of CDR3 regions and iRepertoire HTBI primers, TCR beta libraries were built. Each CDR3 protein gets one entry after TCRdb re-called the multiplex PCR reads with MiXCR. The sample lists 700,000 or so distinct CDR3 sequences; about 30% were seen once. Time point indicated: persistent/refractory GD, antithyroid drugs over 5 years with positive TRAb. PBMCs were the source of the RNA used for TCR sequencing. Points on this clonotype: The antigen is undetermined.

The chain couples TRBV6-5 to TRBJ1-1; D gene uncertain. The TCR comes from a female donor with Graves disease. Sequences were derived from peripheral blood mononuclear cells (PBMCs), sampled when the disease was refractory, from a patient treated with antithyroid drugs. The CDR3: CASSYRDNLEAFF. CDR3 DNA sequence: TGTGCCAGCAGTTACCGTGACAACCTTGAAGCTTTCTTT.